Sequencing of this TCR beta chain was carried out in a study of cytomegalovirus exposure and HLA in healthy donors. With 60 Vbeta and 13 Jbeta primers, the PCR was carried out. This table comes from immunoSEQ multiplex PCR, and its TCRdb copy is limited to in-frame clones, with some not included. The specimen's table records 50,000 or so clones. The CDR3 consists of 14 residues. Germline-derived CDR1 and CDR2 are MDHEN and SYDVKM. The V segment lost 6 bases and the J segment 4 bases; nucleotides outside the gene matches: 6. The sequence came from a middle-aged man in good health and CMV-seropositive. The chain combines TRBV28 with TRBJ2-7; 10 bases match TRBD2. The specimen was PBMCs. This CDR3 is CASSASGSRYEQYF. CDR3 DNA sequence: TGTGCCAGCAGCGCTAGCGGGAGTAGGTACGAGCAGTACTTC. Combining the CDR3 with reference TRBV28 and TRBJ2-7 gives the whole variable domain DVKVTQSSRYLVKRTGEKVFLECVQDMDHENMFWYRQDPGLGLRLIYFSYDVKMKEKGDIPEGYSVSREKKERFSLILESASTNQTSMYLCASSASGSRYEQYFGPGTRLTVT.